This passage covers 21 T cell receptor beta chains from one sample sequenced in a study of long-term antiretroviral therapy in people with HIV. Runs used v3.0 of the immunoSEQ assay and were done at survey level. Sequenced by immunoSEQ multiplex PCR; TCRdb stores in-frame clones only, minus some. The sample records roughly 16,000 clones, approximately 79% being singletons. Here the sequenced sample was unsorted PBMCs, taken 2.3 years after starting antiretroviral therapy. These receptors were obtained from a woman in her thirties or forties with HIV.

The chain carries TRBV29-1 and TRBJ2-3; D gene unclear. The CDR3 totals 12 residues. The ends were cut back, 4 bases at V and 4 bases at J, with 9 bases in the middle. Germline V CDR1 and CDR2: SQVTM, ANQGSEA. The CDR3 region is CSVASSSDTQYF. For the CDR3, the DNA is TGCAGCGTTGCTTCCAGTTCAGATACGCAGTATTTT.

The chain recombines TRBV7-2 with TRBJ2-3; TRBD2 matches 9 bases. Germline loops: CDR1 SGHTA, CDR2 FQGNSA. The CDR3 loop spans 14 amino acids. Trimming removed 6 bases from V and 8 bases from J; junction bases left unmatched: 9. The CDR3 is CASRGSGGEATQYF. The CDR3 region has the DNA TGTGCCAGCAGAGGTAGCGGGGGAGAAGCTACGCAGTATTTT. The full variable domain, with the rest looked up from reference TRBV7-2 and TRBJ2-3, is GAGVSQSPSNKVTEKGKDVELRCDPISGHTALYWYRQSLGQGLEFLIYFQGNSAPDKSGLPSDRFSAERTGGSVSTLTIQRTQQEDSAVYLCASRGSGGEATQYFGPGTRLTVL.

The rearrangement joins TRBV15 to TRBJ2-5; 12 bases agree with TRBD2. Germline V CDR1 and CDR2: LNHNV, YYDKDF (reference sequence). V was pared by 1 base and J by 5 bases, with 2 bases of the junction left unmatched. The CDR3 has 15 residues. Here the CDR3 reads CATSRGLAGGETQYF. The CDR3, as DNA: TGTGCCACCAGCAGAGGTCTAGCGGGGGGGGAGACCCAGTACTTC.

The CDR3 protein is CASSPGSKGNSGTGELFF. CDR3 nucleotides: TGTGCCAGTAGTCCAGGTAGTAAGGGGAACTCGGGAACCGGGGAGCTGTTTTTT. The chain uses TRBV19 and TRBJ2-2, with D perhaps given as TRBD1 or TRBD2 (5 bases each). Germline V gene sequence: CDR1 LNHDA, CDR2 SQIVND (reference sequence). CDR3 size: 18 residues. V gave up 5 bases and J gave up 5 bases, with 24 bases separating them.

The chain combines TRBV5-1 with TRBJ2-5; 9 nucleotides line up with TRBD1. With 6 bases clipped from V and 9 bases from J, the junction kept 12 bases outside the gene matches. The CDR3 is made up of 14 amino acids. The germline V gene encodes CDR1 SGHRS and CDR2 YFSETQ. The CDR3 protein is CASKGGTGSFSQYF. For the CDR3, the DNA is TGCGCCAGCAAAGGGGGGACAGGGTCATTTTCCCAGTACTTC.

The chain links TRBV11-3 to TRBJ2-1; TRBD2 matches at 12 bases. Trimming took 3 bases from V and 9 from J; bases not matched to a gene: 6. This CDR3 has 15 residues. CDR1 and CDR2 from the germline V gene are SGHNT and YENEEA. Here the CDR3 reads CASSFGLAGISEQFF. CDR3 bases: TGTGCCAGCAGCTTTGGACTAGCGGGAATTAGTGAGCAGTTCTTC. Together with reference TRBV11-3 and TRBJ2-1, the CDR3 gives the full variable domain: EAGVVQSPRYKIIEKKQPVAFWCNPISGHNTLYWYLQNLGQGPELLIRYENEEAVDDSQLPKDRFSAERLKGVDSTLKIQPAELGDSAVYLCASSFGLAGISEQFFGPGTRLTVL.

The gene calls are TRBV6-5 and TRBJ2-3, with D uncertain. The V gene's germline CDR1 is MNHEY and CDR2 SVGAGI. The CDR3 totals 13 residues. Trimming stripped 2 bases from V and 0 bases from J, with 3 bases between. The CDR3 is CASSYASTDTQYF. The CDR3 DNA reads TGTGCCAGCAGTTACGCAAGCACAGATACGCAGTATTTT.

CDR3 protein: CATQLRGQGIHGELFF. CDR3 in DNA: TGTGCCACCCAACTTAGGGGACAGGGGATTCACGGGGAGCTGTTTTTT. The chain recombines TRBV27 with TRBJ2-2, with 10 bases fitting TRBD1. Germline loops: CDR1 MNHEY, CDR2 SMNVEV (reference sequence). V dropped 10 bases and J dropped 7; count of bases not matched to a gene: 15. The CDR3 is 16 residues long.

This chain uses TRBV5-6 with TRBJ1-1; D gene ambiguous. The CDR3 extends over 14 amino acids. Germline V gene sequence: CDR1 SGHDT, CDR2 YYEEEE. Between the trimmed V and J ends, which lost 0 bases and 3 bases, there was a span of 9 bases. The CDR3 protein is CASSLALQYTEAFF. The CDR3 DNA follows: TGTGCCAGCAGCTTGGCCCTGCAGTACACTGAAGCTTTCTTT.

This clone was seen only a few times. The CDR3 region has the DNA TGTGCTCGGGACAACGCAAACTATGGCTACACCTTC. Translation: CARDNANYGYTF. The chain carries TRBV30 and TRBJ1-2, with D possibly matching TRBD1 (6 bases). From germline, CDR1 is GTSNPN and CDR2 SVGIG (reference sequence). The length of the CDR3 is 12 residues. The full variable domain, completed using reference TRBV30 and TRBJ1-2, is SQTIHQWPATLVQPVGSPLSLECTVEGTSNPNLYWYRQAAGRGLQLLFYSVGIGQISSEVPQNLSASRPQDRQFILSSKKLLLSDSGFYLCARDNANYGYTFGSGTRLTVV.

The CDR3 DNA is TGCGCCAGCAGCCTACTAGGGCCAGAGGAGACCCAGTACTTC. This encodes CASSLLGPEETQYF. This chain links TRBV5-1 with TRBJ2-5, with D tentatively TRBD2 (5 bases). The CDR3 loop spans 14 amino acids. V was trimmed by 4 bases and J by 5 bases, leaving 15 bases between them. Germline V lookup: CDR1 SGHRS, CDR2 YFSETQ.

The V and J genes are TRBV14 and TRBJ1-2, with 9 positions matching TRBD1. The CDR3 runs to 13 residues. The V gene's germline CDR1 is SGHDN and CDR2 FVKESK. The trim removed 4 bases at V and 8 bases at J, leaving 5 bases unmatched. CDR3 sequence (DNA): TGTGCCAGCAGCCTTGGACAGGGGTTCGGCTACACCTTC. Amino acid sequence: CASSLGQGFGYTF.

The rearrangement links TRBV5-4 to TRBJ1-1; 8 bases agree with TRBD1. The V gene's germline CDR1 is SGHNT and CDR2 YYREEE (reference sequence). The CDR3 extends over 16 amino acids. Losses at the gene ends were 0 bases for V and 5 bases for J; bases not matched to a gene: 9. This chain's CDR3 is CASSLVAPTGGTEAFF. The CDR3 coding sequence is TGTGCCAGCAGCTTGGTCGCCCCAACAGGGGGAACTGAAGCTTTCTTT.

The V gene is TRBV7-9, the J gene TRBJ2-5; D call uncertain. This CDR3 has 14 amino acids. Trimming took 1 base from V and 5 from J, leaving 11 bases between them. Germline CDR1 reads SEHNR; CDR2 reads FQNEAQ (reference sequence). The CDR3 DNA is TGTGCCAGCAGCTTAGATGGTGTGACCGAGACCCAGTACTTC. Protein: CASSLDGVTETQYF.

V usage is TRBV5-1 and J usage is TRBJ2-1, with D maybe TRBD1 (5 bases). This CDR3 is 13 amino acids long. Germline CDR1 and CDR2: SGHRS and YFSETQ. V lost 1 base to trimming and J lost 12 bases, with 14 bases between them. The CDR3 sequence: CASSLTREGAQFF. The CDR3 region has the DNA TGCGCCAGCAGCTTGACCAGGGAAGGGGCGCAGTTCTTC.

The chain employs TRBV15 and TRBJ2-5; D is unresolved. Between the trimmed V and J ends, which lost 0 bases and 7 bases, there was a span of 15 bases. Germline values: CDR1 LNHNV, CDR2 YYDKDF (reference sequence). The CDR3 contains 15 residues. The CDR3 DNA is TGTGCCACCAGCAGAGATGAGCCCTCTTTGGGGACCCAGTACTTC. Amino acid sequence: CATSRDEPSLGTQYF.

The chain has TRBV5-1 and TRBJ2-3; D is perhaps TRBD1 (6 bases). Germline V gives CDR1 SGHRS, CDR2 YFSETQ. The CDR3 length is 13 residues. V was cut by 5 bases and J by 2 bases, with 9 bases left in between. The CDR3 bases are TGCGCCAGCAGACAGGGATACACAGATACGCAGTATTTT. As protein: CASRQGYTDTQYF.

V and J are TRBV5-5 and TRBJ2-2; 8 bases agree with TRBD1. Germline CDR1 is SGHKS and CDR2 is YYEKEE (reference sequence). This CDR3 contains 16 residues. J gave up 3 bases and V 2 bases, and 6 bases lay outside the gene matches. The CDR3 loop is CASSLNPDRDTGELFF. CDR3 DNA: TGTGCCAGCAGCTTAAATCCGGACAGGGACACCGGGGAGCTGTTTTTT.

This clone was detected only once. The V and J genes are TRBV5-4 and TRBJ2-5; possible D gene TRBD2, 5 bases. Germline V gene lookup returns CDR1 SGHNT and CDR2 YYREEE (reference sequence). Trimming shortened V by 9 bases and J by 0 bases, and 9 bases separated the two germline ends. This CDR3 comprises 12 residues. For the CDR3, the DNA is TGTGCCATCTTGGACTACCAAGAGACCCAGTACTTC. Translating gives CAILDYQETQYF.

This clone came up a few times. The CDR3 bases are TGCGCCAGCAGCGCCTTACAGGGGCTACCCACTGAAGCTTTCTTT. Amino acid sequence: CASSALQGLPTEAFF. The chain joins TRBV5-1 to TRBJ1-1; TRBD1 matches at 7 bases. This CDR3 region has 15 residues. The V segment lost 4 bases and the J segment 4 bases; nucleotides outside the gene matches: 10. The germline V gene has CDR1 SGHRS and CDR2 YFSETQ.

The chain is built from TRBV6-5 and TRBJ1-2; no clear D. The germline V and J ends were trimmed by 6 bases and 6 bases, with 20 bases remaining between them. CDR3 length: 15 amino acids. CDR1 and CDR2 from the germline V gene are MNHEY and SVGAGI. The CDR3 DNA is TGTGCCAGCAGCTCCCTGGGGTCACCTCACCATGGCTACACCTTC. The encoded protein is CASSSLGSPHHGYTF.